This TCR beta chain was identified during a study of long-term antiretroviral therapy in people with HIV. Trimming removed 3 bases at V and 7 bases at J, with 10 bases between. CDR1 and CDR2 (germline): SGHDT, YYEEEE. The CDR3 totals 12 residues. Runs used v3.0 of the immunoSEQ assay and were done at survey level. The method was immunoSEQ multiplex PCR; TCRdb's version includes in-frame clones alone and lacks a portion of them. The sample consists of roughly 19,000 clones, approximately 88% of them appearing once. This clone was seen once. There was at least one pre-ART PBMC sample for each donor, plus at least two post-ART PBMC samples.

The starting material was unsorted PBMCs, obtained 2.1 years after starting antiretroviral therapy. The TCR comes from a man between 18 and 29 years old with HIV. The chain joins TRBV5-6 to TRBJ1-1; D is perhaps TRBD1 (5 bases). The DNA for the CDR3 is TGTGCCAGCAGCTATAGGGACCTTGAAGCTTTCTTT. It specifies CASSYRDLEAFF.